A selection of T cell receptor beta chains follows, all from one sample in a study of control samples from healthy donors and cancer patients. Sequenced by immunoSEQ multiplex PCR; TCRdb stores in-frame clones only, minus some. The sample consists of 110,000 to 150,000 clones, roughly nine tenths of them appearing once. Sequenced input: blood. These receptors were collected from a young man in good health. Each CDR3 is given with its conserved first and last residue. The D gene is left open where the match is weak. Clone size appears in some rows only: once, few, many, or a class for an expanded clone.

TGTGCCAGCAGCCAGACCCCGAAGGACTATGGCTACACCTTC,CASSQTPKDYGYTF,.,TRBJ1-2,TRBV4-2,.
TGTGCCAGCAGCCAGCGGGAGACGGGCACAGATACGCAGTATTTT,CASSQRETGTDTQYF,.,TRBJ2-3,TRBV11-2,TRBD2
TGTGCCAGCAGTCCAGCTCGGAATGAGCAGTTCTTC,CASSPARNEQFF,.,TRBJ2-1,TRBV6-2/TRBV6-3,.
TGTGCCAGCTCCCGTGGGGGAAAAGAGACCCAGTACTTC,CASSRGGKETQYF,.,TRBJ2-5,TRBV18,.
TGCGCCAGCAGCCAAGATCTCAACCGGGACTCCGTCAGACGGCCCCAGCATTTT,CASSQDLNRDSVRRPQHF,once,TRBJ1-5,TRBV4-1,.
TGTGCCAGCAGTTACCGGGAGTACGCCGGGGAGCTGTTTTTT,CASSYREYAGELFF,.,TRBJ2-2,TRBV6-2/TRBV6-3,.
TGTGCCAGCAGCTTATTGTCGAGCTCCTACAATGAGCAGTTCTTC,CASSLLSSSYNEQFF,.,TRBJ2-1,TRBV11-2,.
TGCGCCAGCAGCCCCTTCGACCAGCGAACCGGGGAGCTGTTTTTT,CASSPFDQRTGELFF,.,TRBJ2-2,TRBV5-1,.
TGTGCCAGCAGTCTGGGCAATGAGCAGTTCTTC,CASSLGNEQFF,.,TRBJ2-1,TRBV2,.
TGTGCCAGCAGCCCCGGGCCGGGCCCCTATAATTCACCCCTCCACTTT,CASSPGPGPYNSPLHF,.,TRBJ1-6,TRBV9,.
TGTGCCAGCAGCGTAATTGTGGGGGGGCCAGGCACCGGGGAGCTGTTTTTT,CASSVIVGGPGTGELFF,.,TRBJ2-2,TRBV9,.
TGTGCCAGCTCACCAGGGACTAGCGGGAGTGCCGCCGGGGAGCTGTTTTTT,CASSPGTSGSAAGELFF,.,TRBJ2-2,TRBV18,TRBD2
TGTGCCAGCAGGTACGCGGCCAAACACAATGAGCAGTTCTTC,CASRYAAKHNEQFF,once,TRBJ2-1,TRBV7-2,.
TGTGCCAGCAGCTACCCCTCGGGTTTCACTCCGCCGTGGAACACCGGGGAGCTGTTTTTT,CASSYPSGFTPPWNTGELFF,.,TRBJ2-2,TRBV5-8,.
TGTGCCACCAGTGAATCACAGGGTAGTGCTGGGGCCAACGTCCTGACTTTC,CATSESQGSAGANVLTF,.,TRBJ2-6,TRBV24-1,.
TGTGCCAGCAGCTCGGGCCCCTACTACGAGCAGTACTTC,CASSSGPYYEQYF,.,TRBJ2-7,TRBV7-2,.
TGCGCCAGCAGCCAGAGAAGTCACGACACGAACACTGAAGCTTTCTTT,CASSQRSHDTNTEAFF,.,TRBJ1-1,TRBV4-1,.
TGTGCCACCATGACTAGCGGGAGTAATACGCAGTATTTT,CATMTSGSNTQYF,.,TRBJ2-3,TRBV24-1,TRBD2
TGTGCCAGCAGCTCCCGCGGGGTCAGCGGGGGTAACACCGGGGAGCTGTTTTTT,CASSSRGVSGGNTGELFF,.,TRBJ2-2,TRBV7-8,TRBD2
TGTGCCAGCACCGAGAACGTGGGGGGTGATACGCAGTATTTT,CASTENVGGDTQYF,.,TRBJ2-3,TRBV5-4,.
TGTGCCAGCAGTGAAGGGGGAGGGGGCGCCGAGCCCCAGCATTTT,CASSEGGGGAEPQHF,.,TRBJ1-5,TRBV6-1,TRBD1
TGTGCCAGCAGCTTAGTGCGCACTAGCGGGGACTCCTACGAGCAGTACTTC,CASSLVRTSGDSYEQYF,.,TRBJ2-7,TRBV7-6,TRBD2
TGTGCCAGCAGCCCCGGGAGTTATAATTCACCCCTCCACTTT,CASSPGSYNSPLHF,.,TRBJ1-6,TRBV4-2,.
TGTGCCAGCAGGAAGGAACGGGGCTCCTACAATGAGCAGTTCTTC,CASRKERGSYNEQFF,.,TRBJ2-1,TRBV6-7,.
TGTGCCAGTAGTAATAGGGGGCGGCGGACTGAAGCTTTCTTT,CASSNRGRRTEAFF,.,TRBJ1-1,TRBV19,TRBD1
TGTGCCAGCAGTGAACCTCTCAGGGGCGATCACCCGACCGGGGAGCTGTTTTTT,CASSEPLRGDHPTGELFF,once,TRBJ2-2,TRBV25-1,.
TGTGCCAGCAGCGTCGGGACTAGCGGGAGGTTGTACGAGCAGTACTTC,CASSVGTSGRLYEQYF,few,TRBJ2-7,TRBV9,TRBD2
TGTGCCAGCAGCTTAGCGTTGTACGATGAGCAGTTCTTC,CASSLALYDEQFF,.,TRBJ2-1,TRBV7-2,.
TGTGCCAGCACCGGACAGGGGGCTGGCAATCAGCCCCAGCATTTT,CASTGQGAGNQPQHF,.,TRBJ1-5,TRBV7-2,TRBD1
TGTGCCAGCAGTGGTGAACTTCTAGTCTATGGCTACACCTTC,CASSGELLVYGYTF,.,TRBJ1-2,TRBV2,.
TGCGCCAGCAGCCAAGTACCTGAGAACTATGGCTACACCTTC,CASSQVPENYGYTF,once,TRBJ1-2,TRBV4-1,.
TGTGCCAGCAGTTATACGGTCAGCTCCTACGAGCAGTACTTC,CASSYTVSSYEQYF,.,TRBJ2-7,TRBV6-5,.
TGTGCCAGCAGCTTAGGGGCTAGCGGGACCCAGTGGGGCTACGAGCAGTACTTC,CASSLGASGTQWGYEQYF,.,TRBJ2-7,TRBV13,TRBD2
TGCGCCAGCAGCCCTCGACGGGGAGTAGGCTACGAGCAGTACTTC,CASSPRRGVGYEQYF,.,TRBJ2-7,TRBV5-1,.
TGTGCCAGCAGCTTAGGTCACACTAAGGTCCCCGGGGAGCTGTTTTTT,CASSLGHTKVPGELFF,.,TRBJ2-2,TRBV7-2,.
TGTGCCAGCAGCTGGGATCGGGGGGAGATGTCTGGAAACACCATATATTTT,CASSWDRGEMSGNTIYF,.,TRBJ1-3,TRBV7-2,.
TGTGCCAGCAGTGGGGACAGGTGGACCGGGGAGCTGTTTTTT,CASSGDRWTGELFF,.,TRBJ2-2,TRBV2,TRBD1
TGTGCCAGCAGTGAGAGAGGGGATGAGGGCTACACCTTC,CASSERGDEGYTF,once,TRBJ1-2,TRBV6-4,.
TGCGCCAGCAGCCATAAACTAGGCACCGGGGAGCTGTTTTTT,CASSHKLGTGELFF,.,TRBJ2-2,TRBV4-3,.
TGTGCCAGCAGCTGGACTACTTACTACAATGAGCAGTTCTTC,CASSWTTYYNEQFF,.,TRBJ2-1,TRBV5-8,.
TGTGCCAGCAGCCAGCTATCCGAGACCCAGTACTTC,CASSQLSETQYF,.,TRBJ2-5,TRBV3-1/TRBV3-2,.
TGTGCCAGCAGCGTAGGTCAGAGCACCGGGGAGCTGTTTTTT,CASSVGQSTGELFF,once,TRBJ2-2,TRBV9,.
TGTGCCAGCGGACAGCGGACCTCTGGAAACACCATATATTTT,CASGQRTSGNTIYF,.,TRBJ1-3,TRBV6-5,.
TGTGCCAGCAGCTTAGCTCCTCAGCCCCAGCATTTT,CASSLAPQPQHF,once,TRBJ1-5,TRBV7-9,.